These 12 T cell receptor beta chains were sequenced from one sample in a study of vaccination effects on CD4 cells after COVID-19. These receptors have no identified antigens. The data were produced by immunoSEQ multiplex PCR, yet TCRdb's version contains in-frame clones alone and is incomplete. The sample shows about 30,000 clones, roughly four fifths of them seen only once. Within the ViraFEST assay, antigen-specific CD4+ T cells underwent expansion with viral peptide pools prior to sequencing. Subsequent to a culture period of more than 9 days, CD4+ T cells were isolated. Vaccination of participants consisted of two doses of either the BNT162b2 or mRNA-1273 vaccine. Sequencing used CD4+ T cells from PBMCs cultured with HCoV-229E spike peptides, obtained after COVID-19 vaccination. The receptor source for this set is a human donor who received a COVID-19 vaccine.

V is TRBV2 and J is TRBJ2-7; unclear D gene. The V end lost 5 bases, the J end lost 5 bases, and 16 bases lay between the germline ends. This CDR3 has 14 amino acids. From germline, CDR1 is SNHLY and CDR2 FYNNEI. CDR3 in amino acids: CASSNRASTDEQYF. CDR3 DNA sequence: TGTGCCAGCAGTAACCGGGCCTCAACGGACGAGCAGTACTTC.

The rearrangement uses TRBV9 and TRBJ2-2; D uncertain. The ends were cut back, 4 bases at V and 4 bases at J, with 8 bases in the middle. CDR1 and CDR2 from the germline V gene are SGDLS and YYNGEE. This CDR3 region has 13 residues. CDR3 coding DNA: TGTGCCAGCAGCCCTATCTTCACCGGGGAGCTGTTTTTT. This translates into CASSPIFTGELFF.

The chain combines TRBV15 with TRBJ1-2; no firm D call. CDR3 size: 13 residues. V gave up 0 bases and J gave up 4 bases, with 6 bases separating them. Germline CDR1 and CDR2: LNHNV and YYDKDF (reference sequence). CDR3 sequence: CATSRDVSYGYTF. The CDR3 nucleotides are TGTGCCACCAGCAGAGATGTCAGCTATGGCTACACCTTC.

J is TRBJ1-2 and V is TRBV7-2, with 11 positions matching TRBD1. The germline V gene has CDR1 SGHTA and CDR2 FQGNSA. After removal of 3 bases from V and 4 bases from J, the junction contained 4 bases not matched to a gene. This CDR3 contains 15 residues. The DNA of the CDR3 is TGTGCCAGCAGCTTTGGGACAGGGGGTAGCTATGGCTACACCTTC. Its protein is CASSFGTGGSYGYTF.

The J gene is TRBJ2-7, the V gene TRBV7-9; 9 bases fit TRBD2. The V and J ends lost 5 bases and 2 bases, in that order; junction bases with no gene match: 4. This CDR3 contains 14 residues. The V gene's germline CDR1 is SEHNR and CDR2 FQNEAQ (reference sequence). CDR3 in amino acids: CASSASSGTYEQYF. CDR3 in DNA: TGTGCCAGCAGCGCTTCTAGCGGGACCTACGAGCAGTACTTC.

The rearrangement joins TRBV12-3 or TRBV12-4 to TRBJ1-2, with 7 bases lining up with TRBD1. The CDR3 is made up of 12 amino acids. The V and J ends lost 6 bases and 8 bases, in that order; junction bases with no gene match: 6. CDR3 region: CASRPPGGGYTF. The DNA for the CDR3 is TGTGCCAGCAGGCCCCCAGGGGGAGGCTACACCTTC.

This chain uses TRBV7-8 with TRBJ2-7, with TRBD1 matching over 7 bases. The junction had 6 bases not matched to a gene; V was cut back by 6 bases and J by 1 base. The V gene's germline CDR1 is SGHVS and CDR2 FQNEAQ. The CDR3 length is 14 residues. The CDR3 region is CASSSDRESYEQYF. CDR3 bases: TGTGCCAGCAGTTCCGACAGGGAGTCCTACGAGCAGTACTTC.

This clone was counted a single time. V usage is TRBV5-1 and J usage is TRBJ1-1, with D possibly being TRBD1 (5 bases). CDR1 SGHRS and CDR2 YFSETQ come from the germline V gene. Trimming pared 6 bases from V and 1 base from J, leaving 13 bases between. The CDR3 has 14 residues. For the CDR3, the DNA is TGCGCCAGCAACCAAGGGACCGCGAACACTGAAGCTTTCTTT. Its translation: CASNQGTANTEAFF.

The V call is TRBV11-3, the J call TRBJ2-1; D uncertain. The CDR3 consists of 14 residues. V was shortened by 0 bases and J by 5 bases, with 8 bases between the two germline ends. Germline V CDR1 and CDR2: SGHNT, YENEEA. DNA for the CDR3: TGTGCCAGCAGCTTAGATCCAACAGACAATGAGCAGTTCTTC. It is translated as CASSLDPTDNEQFF.

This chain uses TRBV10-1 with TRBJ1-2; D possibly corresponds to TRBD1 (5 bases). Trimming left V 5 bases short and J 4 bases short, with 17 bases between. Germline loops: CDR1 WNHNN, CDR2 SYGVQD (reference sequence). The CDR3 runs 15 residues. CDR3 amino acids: CASSPDAGFGYGYTF. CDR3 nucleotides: TGCGCCAGCAGTCCCGATGCAGGGTTCGGCTATGGCTACACCTTC.

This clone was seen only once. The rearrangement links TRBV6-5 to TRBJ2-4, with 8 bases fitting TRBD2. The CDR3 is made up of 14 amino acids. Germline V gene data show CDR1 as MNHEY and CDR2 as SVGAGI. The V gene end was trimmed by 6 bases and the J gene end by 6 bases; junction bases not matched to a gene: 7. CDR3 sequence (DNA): TGTGCCAGCAGACCGGCCGCGGGGGGAAACATTCAGTACTTC. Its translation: CASRPAAGGNIQYF.

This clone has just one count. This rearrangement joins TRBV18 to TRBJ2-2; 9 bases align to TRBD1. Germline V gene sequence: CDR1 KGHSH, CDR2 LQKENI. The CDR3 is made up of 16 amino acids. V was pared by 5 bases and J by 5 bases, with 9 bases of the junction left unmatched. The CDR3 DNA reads TGTGCCAGCTCAGTAACAGGGGGCGCACAGACCGGGGAGCTGTTTTTT. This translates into CASSVTGGAQTGELFF.